Each of the 18 T cell receptor beta chains below was sequenced from the same sample in a study of blood T cell repertoires in COVID-19. Sequenced by immunoSEQ multiplex PCR; TCRdb stores in-frame clones only, minus some. Of about 100,000 clones in the sample, 70% to 90% were seen once. Sequenced sample: peripheral blood. The receptors originated from a woman older than 75 with acute or convalescent COVID-19.

The chain uses TRBV6-5 and TRBJ2-5, with unresolved D. The CDR3 is 14 amino acids. The germline V gene encodes CDR1 MNHEY and CDR2 SVGAGI. Trimming pared 0 bases from V and 1 base from J, leaving 6 bases between. The CDR3 DNA follows: TGTGCCAGCAGTTACTCTTTAGCCCAAGAGACCCAGTACTTC. This gives the protein CASSYSLAQETQYF.

The rearrangement joins TRBV3-1 (or the pseudogene TRBV3-2) to TRBJ2-7; no reliable D call. Germline V gene sequence: CDR1 LGHDT, CDR2 YNNKEL (reference sequence). Trimming took off 3 bases at V and 3 bases at J, with 6 bases between the two ends. The CDR3 has 12 residues. The CDR3 is CASSQADYEQYF. The CDR3 DNA follows: TGTGCCAGCAGCCAGGCAGACTACGAGCAGTACTTC.

This chain links TRBV18 with TRBJ1-5; TRBD1 matches 7 bases. CDR1 is KGHSH and CDR2 is LQKENI in the germline V gene. CDR3 length: 13 amino acids. Trimming cost V 5 bases and J 4 bases; bases outside gene matches: 2. DNA of the CDR3: TGTGCCAGCTCAGACAGGGATAATCAGCCCCAGCATTTT. This sequence encodes CASSDRDNQPQHF.

The J gene is TRBJ2-7, the V gene TRBV7-2; 7 bases are a match to TRBD1. The germline V gene has CDR1 SGHTA and CDR2 FQGNSA. The CDR3 extends over 15 amino acids. J was trimmed by 0 bases and V by 5 bases; bases with no gene match: 7. The CDR3 bases are TGTGCCAGCAGCACCCAGGGGGATAGCTCCTACGAGCAGTACTTC. It is translated as CASSTQGDSSYEQYF.

The J gene is TRBJ1-4, the V gene TRBV27, with TRBD1 as a possible D gene (6 bases). This CDR3 has 14 residues. Trimming took off 8 bases at V and 8 bases at J, with 18 bases between the two ends. The germline V gene encodes CDR1 MNHEY and CDR2 SMNVEV (reference sequence). The CDR3 DNA sequence: TGTGCCAGCGGCCAGATCGGGGGGCGCGAAAAACTGTTTTTT. Amino acid sequence: CASGQIGGREKLFF. The full variable domain, with the rest looked up from reference TRBV27 and TRBJ1-4, is EAQVTQNPRYLITVTGKKLTVTCSQNMNHEYMSWYRQDPGLGLRQIYYSMNVEVTDKGDVPEGYKVSRKEKRNFPLILESPSPNQTSLYFCASGQIGGREKLFFGSGTQLSVL.

This sequence joins TRBV27 and TRBJ1-5, with 10 positions matching TRBD1. This CDR3 has 14 residues. CDR1 and CDR2 (germline): MNHEY, SMNVEV (reference sequence). The V and J ends lost 6 bases and 2 bases, in that order; junction bases with no gene match: 1. The CDR3 sequence: CASRTGGGNQPQHF. The CDR3 DNA sequence: TGTGCCAGCAGGACAGGGGGCGGCAATCAGCCCCAGCATTTT.

This clone was counted a single time. The chain combines TRBV30 with TRBJ2-3; 12 nucleotides match TRBD2. Germline V gene lookup returns CDR1 GTSNPN and CDR2 SVGIG (reference sequence). CDR3 length equals 19 residues. The V and J ends lost 0 bases and 0 bases, in that order; junction bases with no gene match: 10. CDR3 amino acids: CAWSVGLAGGPLSTDTQYF. DNA for the CDR3: TGTGCCTGGAGTGTAGGGCTAGCGGGGGGGCCCCTTAGCACAGATACGCAGTATTTT. Combining the CDR3 with reference TRBV30 and TRBJ2-3 gives the whole variable domain SQTIHQWPATLVQPVGSPLSLECTVEGTSNPNLYWYRQAAGRGLQLLFYSVGIGQISSEVPQNLSASRPQDRQFILSSKKLLLSDSGFYLCAWSVGLAGGPLSTDTQYFGPGTRLTVL.

The V gene is TRBV4-3, the J gene TRBJ2-7, with D unresolved. V was shortened by 3 bases and J by 3 bases, with 15 bases between the two germline ends. From germline, CDR1 is LGHNA and CDR2 YSLEER. CDR3 length: 15 amino acids. CDR3 sequence reads: CASSQVAFSVYEQYF. The CDR3 coding sequence is TGCGCCAGCAGCCAGGTAGCTTTCAGTGTCTACGAGCAGTACTTC.

The V gene is TRBV5-1, the J gene TRBJ1-3; perhaps TRBD1 as D (5 bases). Trimming removed 2 bases from V and 2 bases from J, with 11 bases in between. The CDR3 spans 15 residues. Germline V gene lookup returns CDR1 SGHRS and CDR2 YFSETQ. CDR3 in DNA: TGCGCCAGCAGCTTAGCACCAGGGACTGGAAACACCATATATTTT. Translated: CASSLAPGTGNTIYF.

V usage is TRBV12-3 or TRBV12-4 and J usage is TRBJ1-1, with a weak D call TRBD1 (5 bases). The CDR3 length is 11 residues. Trimming removed 10 bases at V and 6 bases at J, with 12 bases between. DNA for the CDR3: TGTGCCACCCTGGGGGGGGCTGAAGCTTTCTTT. Protein product: CATLGGAEAFF.

The chain employs TRBV11-1 and TRBJ1-1, with D perhaps TRBD1 (6 bases). Germline V gives CDR1 SGHAT, CDR2 FQDESV (reference sequence). CDR3 length: 14 residues. With 1 base removed from V and 5 bases from J, the gap between germline ends came to 11 bases. The CDR3 nucleotides are TGTGCCAGCAGCTTAGGGCAGGGGCCGACTGAAGCTTTCTTT. Its protein is CASSLGQGPTEAFF. Using reference TRBV11-1 and TRBJ1-1 for the parts outside the CDR3, the full variable domain is EAEVAQSPRYKITEKSQAVAFWCDPISGHATLYWYRQILGQGPELLVQFQDESVVDDSQLPKDRFSAERLKGVDSTLKIQPAELGDSAMYLCASSLGQGPTEAFFGQGTRLTVV.

The chain employs TRBV21-1 and TRBJ2-7; the D call TRBD1 from the table was never checked on the DNA. TRBV21-1 is a listed pseudogene. The CDR3 is made up of 12 amino acids. The CDR3 DNA sequence: TGTGCCAGCAGACAGGGGGGGTACGAGCAGTACTTC. This gives the protein CASRQGGYEQYF.

In DNA form, the CDR3 reads TGCGCCAGCAGCTTGGTTCTTAGCGGCGACGAGCAGTACTTC. Protein: CASSLVLSGDEQYF. This chain links TRBV5-1 with TRBJ2-7; maybe TRBD2 (6 bases). The CDR3 has 14 residues. Trimming left V 0 bases short and J 5 bases short, with 12 bases between. The germline gives CDR1 SGHRS, CDR2 YFSETQ.

The rearrangement joins TRBV2 to TRBJ1-1; D may be TRBD1 (5 bases). From germline, CDR1 is SNHLY and CDR2 FYNNEI. V was pared by 5 bases and J by 8 bases, with 9 bases between. The CDR3 has 11 amino acids. CDR3 region: CASSLGGEAFF. The CDR3, as DNA: TGTGCCAGCAGTCTTGGGGGGGAAGCTTTCTTT.

This clone was observed once. This chain connects TRBV7-9 to TRBJ1-4; D uncertain. CDR1 is SEHNR and CDR2 is FQNEAQ in the germline V gene (reference sequence). This CDR3 region has 15 residues. The V and J ends lost 8 bases and 0 bases respectively, with 13 bases between them. The CDR3 is CASVAVSPTNEKLFF. The CDR3 nucleotides are TGTGCCAGCGTGGCAGTTTCTCCAACTAATGAAAAACTGTTTTTT.

This rearrangement joins TRBV19 to TRBJ2-5; D might be TRBD1 (6 bases). The CDR3 length is 14 residues. Germline CDR1 and CDR2: LNHDA and SQIVND (reference sequence). The CDR3 DNA reads TGTGCGAGTGAACGGGGCAGGGGCGAAGAGACCCAGTACTTC. This gives the protein CASERGRGEETQYF.

The chain has TRBV9 and TRBJ2-3, with 7 bases identical to TRBD1. The junction had 11 bases not matched to a gene; V was cut back by 4 bases and J by 0 bases. The CDR3 spans 17 residues. Germline loops: CDR1 SGDLS, CDR2 YYNGEE. The CDR3 DNA reads as TGTGCCAGCAGCCCCTTCCTTAGGACAGGAAGCACAGATACGCAGTATTTT. Its protein is CASSPFLRTGSTDTQYF. Supplemented by reference TRBV9 and TRBJ2-3, the full variable domain reads DSGVTQTPKHLITATGQRVTLRCSPRSGDLSVYWYQQSLDQGLQFLIQYYNGEERAKGNILERFSAQQFPDLHSELNLSSLELGDSALYFCASSPFLRTGSTDTQYFGPGTRLTVL.

This clone has only one observation. This rearrangement joins TRBV27 to TRBJ1-1; 8 nucleotides line up with TRBD1. This CDR3 region has 14 residues. Germline lookup yields CDR1 MNHEY and CDR2 SMNVEV (reference sequence). J lost 5 bases, V lost 2 bases, and 4 bases had no gene match. The CDR3 DNA is TGTGCCAGCAGTTTACAGGGGGCTATAACTGAAGCTTTCTTT. It codes for CASSLQGAITEAFF.